These 20 T cell receptor beta chains were all obtained from the same sample, sequenced in a study of metastatic and nonmetastatic thyroid tumors. Not a single patient had been given any form of treatment at any point before undergoing thyroid surgery. MiXCR re-clonotyped the PCR reads for TCRdb. The sample shows approximately 10,000 clones, around 25% of them seen only once. Input material: adjacent normal tissue. The receptor set was obtained from a male donor with papillary thyroid cancer or a benign thyroid nodule (not recorded which). Some clones in this sample may be carry-over from other donors' samples.

This clone was picked up many times. This may come from a read error, since a much larger clone is one base off. This rearrangement joins TRBV4-1 to TRBJ2-1; 7 nucleotides line up with TRBD1. This CDR3 contains 12 residues. The germline V gene has CDR1 MGHRA and CDR2 YSYEKL. The CDR3 DNA follows: TGCGTCAGCAGCCAAAACAGGGGTGAGCAGTTCTTC. Amino acid sequence: CVSSQNRGEQFF.

By proportion, this clone is medium-sized. V is TRBV25-1 and J is TRBJ1-2; D is undetermined. Germline V CDR1 and CDR2: MGHDK, SYGVNS. V lost 6 bases and J lost 4, with 12 bases in between. CDR3 length: 13 amino acids. The DNA for the CDR3 is TGTGCCAGCAGGACAAGGGCCGGCTATGGCTACACCTTC. Translation: CASRTRAGYGYTF.

This clone has a handful of counts. The chain carries TRBV6-1 and TRBJ2-1; D call uncertain. The CDR3 length is 12 residues. Germline CDR1 is MNHNS and CDR2 is SASEGT. Trimming shortened V by 5 bases and J by 6 bases, and 8 bases separated the two germline ends. CDR3 sequence reads: CASSWRPNEQFF. The CDR3 DNA reads TGTGCCAGCAGTTGGAGACCCAATGAGCAGTTCTTC.

The V call is TRBV5-4, the J call TRBJ2-6, with D hard to call. V was cut by 3 bases and J by 0 bases, with 4 bases left in between. The CDR3 covers 14 residues. Germline CDR1 is SGHNT and CDR2 is YYREEE (reference sequence). CDR3 loop: CASSSSSGANVLTF. The CDR3 DNA is TGTGCCAGCAGCTCTAGCTCTGGGGCCAACGTCCTGACTTTC.

About this clone itself: In the same sample, other DNA sequences code for this CDR3. The gene calls are TRBV27 and TRBJ1-1; 9 bases fit TRBD1. J gave up 1 base and V 5 bases, and 5 bases lay outside the gene matches. Germline loops: CDR1 MNHEY, CDR2 SMNVEV (reference sequence). The CDR3 length is 15 residues. The CDR3 loop is CASSLPGQGNTEAFF. The CDR3 nucleotides are TGTGCCAGCAGTCTACCGGGACAGGGGAACACTGAAGCTTTCTTT.

The chain joins TRBV20-1 to TRBJ1-2; D is perhaps TRBD1 (5 bases). Germline CDR1 is DFQATT and CDR2 is SNEGSKA (reference sequence). The CDR3 extends over 16 amino acids. Trimming took 5 bases from V and 8 from J, leaving 27 bases between them. The CDR3 loop is CSAATGEQALKGGYTF. The CDR3 DNA reads TGCAGTGCTGCCACGGGGGAGCAGGCCCTCAAGGGGGGCTACACCTTC.

By sample share, this clone is medium-sized. At one end the junction does not follow the germline gene, possibly because of a read error. The chain uses TRBV11-3 and TRBJ1-1; 7 positions match TRBD1. The CDR3 spans 18 residues. Per germline, CDR1 SGHNT and CDR2 YENEEA. The CDR3 bases are TGTGCCAGCAGCTTACGATCTGGCGGGGGGACAGTGAATACTGAAGCTTTCTTT. Its translation is CASSLRSGGGTVNTEAFF. Together with reference TRBV11-3 and TRBJ1-1, the CDR3 gives the full variable domain: EAGVVQSPRYKIIEKKQPVAFWCNPISGHNTLYWYLQNLGQGPELLIRYENEEAVDDSQLPKDRFSAERLKGVDSTLKIQPAELGDSAVYLCASSLRSGGGTVNTEAFFGQGTRLTVV.

This chain connects TRBV12-3 or TRBV12-4 to TRBJ2-5, with 13 positions matching TRBD2. The V segment lost 6 bases and the J segment 3 bases; nucleotides outside the gene matches: 10. This CDR3 comprises 17 residues. Here the CDR3 reads CASSPGTSGVEEETQYF. CDR3 in DNA: TGTGCCAGCAGCCCAGGGACTAGCGGGGTAGAGGAAGAGACCCAGTACTTC.

This sequence joins TRBV5-1 and TRBJ2-3; D not certain. Trimming removed 0 bases from V and 4 bases from J, with 6 bases in between. Germline assignment: CDR1 SGHRS and CDR2 YFSETQ. This CDR3 spans 13 amino acids. Written as DNA, the CDR3 is TGCGCCAGCAGCTTGGACGATGCAGATACGCAGTATTTT. Its protein product is CASSLDDADTQYF. The full variable domain, with the rest looked up from reference TRBV5-1 and TRBJ2-3, is KAGVTQTPRYLIKTRGQQVTLSCSPISGHRSVSWYQQTPGQGLQFLFEYFSETQRNKGNFPGRFSGRQFSNSRSEMNVSTLELGDSALYLCASSLDDADTQYFGPGTRLTVL.

The chain joins TRBV27 to TRBJ1-1; D gene unclear. Trimming cost V 6 bases and J 6 bases, with 11 bases left between them. Germline CDR1 reads MNHEY; CDR2 reads SMNVEV (reference sequence). The CDR3 consists of 12 residues. Here the CDR3 DNA reads TGTGCCAGCAGAGACACGGGAGCTGAAGCTTTCTTT. This encodes CASRDTGAEAFF.

The V and J genes are TRBV20-1 and TRBJ2-1; 8 nucleotides line up with TRBD2. Trimming at V came to 1 base and at J to 7 bases, leaving 6 bases not matched to a gene. From germline, CDR1 is DFQATT and CDR2 SNEGSKA (reference sequence). There are 14 residues in the CDR3. The CDR3 DNA follows: TGCAGTGCTAGAGTAACGGGGGGGCGGAATGAGCAGTTCTTC. This sequence encodes CSARVTGGRNEQFF.

In its sample, this clone was seen many times. Other DNA sequences in the sample encode the same CDR3. The chain has TRBV6-1 and TRBJ1-2, with 8 bases that match TRBD1. After removal of 0 bases from V and 4 bases from J, the junction contained 1 base not matched to a gene. CDR1 is MNHNS and CDR2 is SASEGT in the germline V gene. The CDR3 runs to 14 residues. CDR3 in amino acids: CASSEAGTGYGYTF. In DNA, the CDR3 is TGTGCCAGCAGTGAAGCCGGGACAGGCTATGGCTACACCTTC.

This chain joins TRBV28 and TRBJ1-2; no definite D call. Germline assignment: CDR1 MDHEN and CDR2 SYDVKM. Trimming took 6 bases from V and 5 from J, leaving 10 bases between them. The CDR3 contains 12 residues. CDR3 DNA sequence: TGTGCCAGCAGAGGAGGAAGATATGGCTACACCTTC. It yields the protein CASRGGRYGYTF.

This clone occurred a few times. One end of the junction varies from germline; a read error may be responsible. Here the CDR3 reads CASIFQRNTEAFF. In nucleotides, the CDR3 is TGCGCCAGCATCTTTCAGAGAAACACTGAAGCTTTCTTT. V is TRBV12-3 or TRBV12-4 and J is TRBJ1-1; D is unresolved. The CDR3 sequence is 13 residues long.

This chain joins TRBV2 and TRBJ1-1, with no clear D. V shed 2 bases and J shed 3 bases, with 7 bases lying between them. The germline CDR1 and CDR2 sequences are SNHLY and FYNNEI. This CDR3 has 13 residues. For the CDR3, the DNA is TGTGCCAGCAGTGAACTGGAGGACACTGAAGCTTTCTTT. Translating gives CASSELEDTEAFF.

CDR3 bases: TGTGCCAGCAGTTCGCGGTGGGTACTCAGAGAGGTGGAAATGAACACTGAAGCTTTCTTT. It codes for CASSSRWVLREVEMNTEAFF. This sequence joins TRBV27 and TRBJ1-1; D gene unclear. CDR3 size: 20 residues. Per the germline V gene, CDR1 is MNHEY and CDR2 is SMNVEV (reference sequence). V was pared by 4 bases and J by 0 bases, with 27 bases between.

By frequency in the sample, this clone is medium-sized. This chain connects TRBV25-1 to TRBJ1-2; a weak D match, TRBD1 (5 bases). This CDR3 has 12 residues. V was pared by 2 bases and J by 7 bases, with 8 bases between. Germline values: CDR1 MGHDK, CDR2 SYGVNS. The CDR3 is CASSEGAGGYTF. As DNA, the CDR3 is TGTGCCAGCAGTGAAGGGGCAGGTGGCTACACCTTC.

This clone occurred a few times. This chain links TRBV27 with TRBJ1-2; 11 bases map to TRBD1. The CDR3 consists of 16 residues. Germline lookup yields CDR1 MNHEY and CDR2 SMNVEV (reference sequence). The trim removed 5 bases at V and 5 bases at J, leaving 10 bases unmatched. The CDR3 here is CASSTRIGQGAYGYTF. The CDR3 bases are TGTGCCAGCAGTACGAGAATAGGACAGGGGGCTTATGGCTACACCTTC.

The rearrangement links TRBV27 to TRBJ1-6, with D tentatively TRBD1 (6 bases). CDR1 is MNHEY and CDR2 is SMNVEV in the germline V gene (reference sequence). The germline V and J ends were trimmed by 6 bases and 5 bases, with 11 bases remaining between them. This CDR3 is built from 14 residues. Here the CDR3 reads CASSLQGHNSPLHF. DNA for the CDR3: TGTGCCAGCAGCCTCCAGGGGCATAATTCACCCCTCCACTTT.

The table lists this clone with a few counts. This chain links TRBV28 with TRBJ1-1, with D possibly matching TRBD1 (5 bases). V was cut by 6 bases and J by 1 base, with 18 bases left in between. Germline CDR1 is MDHEN and CDR2 is SYDVKM. CDR3 length: 16 residues. The CDR3 DNA sequence: TGTGCCAGCAGCCTTCAGGGTCTTTCGGCGAACACTGAAGCTTTCTTT. Protein: CASSLQGLSANTEAFF.